This note documents a single T cell receptor (beta chain) sequence. Its antigen is unidentified. The CDR3 runs to 13 residues. The trim removed 6 bases at V and 8 bases at J, leaving 9 bases unmatched. Germline CDR1 and CDR2: SNHLY and FYNNEI. This sample stems from a study of blood T cells in healthy people across ages. Study-level points and caveats: There was no known CMV status for donors, so expanded clonotype changes were possibly confounded. Comparison with aged donors showed that long-lived donors had more naive CD4+ cells and higher diversity.

The second PCR ran roughly 6 to 11 cycles with a sample-barcoded 5' primer and J-beta primers. Each cDNA molecule carried a tag from a template-switch adaptor that contained 12 random nucleotides. Every sample gave at least 2.5 million paired-end reads containing CDR3. TCRdb redid the calling of the 5' RACE reads with MiXCR, one entry per CDR3 protein. The sample consists of about 730,000 distinct CDR3 sequences, approximately 43% of them appearing once. This sequence joins TRBV2 and TRBJ1-2, with 7 bases lining up with TRBD1. The sequencing input was blood. The TCR comes from a woman aged 60-70 years in good health. CDR3 sequence reads: CASSASTGFGYTF. Here the CDR3 DNA reads TGTGCCAGCAGCGCCTCGACAGGGTTCGGCTACACCTTC.